Presented here are 28 T cell receptor beta chains from one specimen sequenced in a study of cytomegalovirus exposure and HLA in healthy donors. The PCR was carried out with 60 Vbeta primers and 13 Jbeta primers. TCRdb's table, derived via immunoSEQ multiplex PCR, lists solely in-frame clones and lacks some. The data show over 100,000 clones, with around 74% seen just once and approximately 7.2% held by the top ten. The sample taken for sequencing was PBMCs. The receptor source for this set is a male donor in good health and CMV-seronegative.

The sample holds one count of this clone. This chain uses TRBV27 with TRBJ2-7; 8 bases map to TRBD1. With V trimmed by 3 bases and J by 5 bases, 3 bases remained unmatched. CDR1 and CDR2 from the germline V gene are MNHEY and SMNVEV (reference sequence). This CDR3 is built from 13 residues. The chain's CDR3 is CASSLTGAHEQYF. The CDR3 region has the DNA TGTGCCAGCAGTTTGACAGGGGCCCACGAGCAGTACTTC.

The CDR3 region has the DNA TGCGCCAGCAGCCAAGATGAGGACAGGGGAGGTCAGCCCCAGCATTTT. Translating it yields CASSQDEDRGGQPQHF. The chain has TRBV4-1 and TRBJ1-5; TRBD1 matches at 9 bases. Germline V gene sequence: CDR1 MGHRA, CDR2 YSYEKL. This CDR3 contains 16 residues. V lost 0 bases to trimming and J lost 6 bases; unmatched junction nucleotides: 6.

This clone was seen just once. The chain uses TRBV14 and TRBJ2-4, with 8 bases that match TRBD1. With 6 bases clipped from V and 0 bases from J, the junction kept 7 bases outside the gene matches. The length of the CDR3 is 16 residues. Germline values: CDR1 SGHDN, CDR2 FVKESK. DNA of the CDR3: TGTGCCAGCAGTCTTGGACAGGGACTAGCCAAAAACATTCAGTACTTC. Translating gives CASSLGQGLAKNIQYF.

This clone was seen a few times. In DNA, the CDR3 is TGTGCCAGCAGCGACCATGGGACAGCGAACACCGGGGAGCTGTTTTTT. Translation gives CASSDHGTANTGELFF. The rearrangement joins TRBV9 to TRBJ2-2; 7 positions match TRBD1. The CDR3 consists of 16 residues. Germline lookup yields CDR1 SGDLS and CDR2 YYNGEE. J was trimmed by 0 bases and V by 3 bases; bases with no gene match: 5.

This clone was counted a few times. The chain has TRBV28 and TRBJ2-1; 9 positions match TRBD2. The germline gives CDR1 MDHEN, CDR2 SYDVKM. V lost 6 bases, J lost 6 bases, and 6 bases stayed unmatched. This CDR3 comprises 14 residues. Written as DNA, the CDR3 is TGTGCCAGCAGCATTAGCGGGAGAGGCAATGAGCAGTTCTTC. It specifies CASSISGRGNEQFF.

This clone was observed a single time. The chain uses TRBV5-1 and TRBJ1-2, with a tentative D call TRBD1 (6 bases). There are 15 residues in the CDR3. The V end was cut by 0 bases, the J end by 7 bases, with 16 bases between. Germline values: CDR1 SGHRS, CDR2 YFSETQ. As DNA, the CDR3 is TGCGCCAGCAGCTTGGACAGGGTGTTTAGCCGTGGCTACACCTTC. Its protein product is CASSLDRVFSRGYTF. Combining the CDR3 with reference TRBV5-1 and TRBJ1-2 gives the whole variable domain KAGVTQTPRYLIKTRGQQVTLSCSPISGHRSVSWYQQTPGQGLQFLFEYFSETQRNKGNFPGRFSGRQFSNSRSEMNVSTLELGDSALYLCASSLDRVFSRGYTFGSGTRLTVV.

This chain uses TRBV11-1 with TRBJ2-1; 8 bases align to TRBD1. In germline, CDR1 is SGHAT, CDR2 FQDESV (reference sequence). The CDR3 length is 15 residues. Germline trimming cut 5 bases from V and 6 bases from J; bases unmatched to any gene: 9. CDR3 region: CASSRDRGYGNEQFF. In nucleotides, the CDR3 is TGTGCCAGCAGCCGTGACAGGGGATACGGCAATGAGCAGTTCTTC.

This chain uses TRBV7-6 with TRBJ2-5; maybe TRBD2 (6 bases). The CDR3 consists of 15 residues. Germline V CDR1 and CDR2: SGHVS, FNYEAQ. V was clipped by 4 bases and J by 4 bases, with 16 bases between them. CDR3 sequence (DNA): TGTGCCAGCAGCTACGTAGCGGTCTCTGGAGAGACCCAGTACTTC. It codes for CASSYVAVSGETQYF. Full variable domain (missing parts from reference TRBV7-6 and TRBJ2-5): GAGVSQSPRYKVTKRGQDVALRCDPISGHVSLYWYRQALGQGPEFLTYFNYEAQQDKSGLPNDRFSAERPEGSISTLTIQRTEQRDSAMYRCASSYVAVSGETQYFGPGTRLLVL.

The chain couples TRBV27 to TRBJ2-1; 8 bases align to TRBD2. Germline V gene sequence: CDR1 MNHEY, CDR2 SMNVEV (reference sequence). This CDR3 is built from 15 residues. V shed 6 bases, J shed 7 bases, and the junction held 11 bases outside the gene matches. The CDR3 spells CASSPFGTRLNEQFF. CDR3 DNA sequence: TGTGCCAGCAGCCCCTTCGGGACTAGGTTGAATGAGCAGTTCTTC.

The chain uses TRBV7-8 and TRBJ1-5, with D maybe TRBD1 (5 bases). Germline V gives CDR1 SGHVS, CDR2 FQNEAQ. The CDR3 is made up of 14 amino acids. V shed 1 base and J shed 1 base, with 5 bases lying between them. The chain's CDR3 is CASSLEGSNQPQHF. DNA for the CDR3: TGTGCCAGCAGCTTAGAGGGGAGCAATCAGCCCCAGCATTTT.

The chain recombines TRBV30 with TRBJ1-2; D is unclear. Deletions cut 4 bases from V and 7 bases from J, with 13 bases between. The CDR3 sequence is 12 residues long. In germline, CDR1 is GTSNPN, CDR2 SVGIG (reference sequence). The CDR3 is CAWKPLIGGYTF. DNA of the CDR3: TGTGCCTGGAAACCCCTCATCGGTGGCTACACCTTC.

The CDR3 region is CASTGGDKGSYEQYF. CDR3 in DNA: TGTGCCAGCACAGGAGGGGATAAGGGTTCCTACGAGCAGTACTTC. The chain combines TRBV5-4 with TRBJ2-7; a weak D match, TRBD2 (6 bases). Germline assignment: CDR1 SGHNT and CDR2 YYREEE (reference sequence). This CDR3 has 15 residues. V shed 6 bases and J shed 1 base, with 17 bases lying between them.

This clone has only a few counts. V gene TRBV18 combines with J gene TRBJ1-5; D call uncertain. V was cut by 2 bases and J by 0 bases, with 11 bases left in between. The CDR3 covers 16 residues. CDR1 and CDR2 (germline): KGHSH, LQKENI. The CDR3 nucleotides are TGTGCCAGCTCACCAGGGCTCGGGAATAGCAATCAGCCCCAGCATTTT. It translates to CASSPGLGNSNQPQHF. The complete variable domain, with remaining parts taken from reference TRBV18 and TRBJ1-5, reads NAGVMQNPRHLVRRRGQEARLRCSPMKGHSHVYWYRQLPEEGLKFMVYLQKENIIDESGMPKERFSAEFPKEGPSILRIQQVVRGDSAAYFCASSPGLGNSNQPQHFGDGTRLSIL.

The chain uses TRBV6-5 and TRBJ1-2; D not resolved. Germline V gene sequence: CDR1 MNHEY, CDR2 SVGAGI. Trimming shortened V by 2 bases and J by 2 bases, and 12 bases separated the two germline ends. The CDR3 loop spans 15 amino acids. DNA of the CDR3: TGTGCCAGCAGTTACGCAGTAACCTTCAACTATGGCTACACCTTC. Its protein product is CASSYAVTFNYGYTF.

This clone was found a few times. The gene calls are TRBV5-1 and TRBJ2-7, with TRBD2 as a possible D gene (6 bases). CDR3 length: 14 amino acids. The germline CDR1 and CDR2 sequences are SGHRS and YFSETQ. The V and J ends lost 5 bases and 3 bases respectively, with 15 bases between them. CDR3 sequence reads: CASSSDGGIYEQYF. The CDR3 region has the DNA TGCGCCAGCAGTTCTGATGGGGGGATCTACGAGCAGTACTTC.

V gene TRBV27 combines with J gene TRBJ2-1; no firm D call. Germline V gene sequence: CDR1 MNHEY, CDR2 SMNVEV (reference sequence). V was cut by 5 bases and J by 7 bases, with 18 bases left in between. The CDR3 totals 15 residues. In DNA, the CDR3 is TGTGCCAGCAGTCCTCGGGTCTTGGGTAATAATGAGCAGTTCTTC. Translating gives CASSPRVLGNNEQFF.

The V call is TRBV7-9, the J call TRBJ1-1, with no clear D. The CDR3 totals 13 residues. V lost 5 bases, J lost 1 base, and 8 bases lay in between. Germline V CDR1 and CDR2: SEHNR, FQNEAQ (reference sequence). The CDR3 nucleotides are TGTGCCAGCAGCCCCCGCGGGAACACTGAAGCTTTCTTT. The encoded protein is CASSPRGNTEAFF.

This chain joins TRBV2 and TRBJ2-3; 12 bases are a match to TRBD1. CDR1 SNHLY and CDR2 FYNNEI come from the germline V gene. The CDR3 loop spans 15 amino acids. V trimming: 6 bases; J trimming: 4 bases; junction bases outside the gene matches: 5. The CDR3: CASSPRDRGPDTQYF. CDR3 bases: TGTGCCAGCAGCCCCCGGGACAGGGGGCCAGATACGCAGTATTTT.

Points on this clone: At one end, the junction sequence differs from germline, possibly due to a read error. The chain is built from TRBV7-7 and TRBJ2-5; 7 bases fit TRBD1. The CDR3 is 15 amino acids. Germline V gene lookup returns CDR1 SSHAT and CDR2 FNYEAQ (reference sequence). CDR3 DNA sequence: TGTGCTAGCAGCTTAGGCGGACAGGTCCAAGAGACCCAGTACTTC. Its protein is CASSLGGQVQETQYF.

Here the CDR3 reads CASSLGDREASYEQYF. CDR3 nucleotide sequence: TGTGCCAGCAGCTTAGGGGACAGGGAGGCCTCCTACGAGCAGTACTTC. The rearrangement joins TRBV11-2 to TRBJ2-7; 9 nucleotides line up with TRBD1. Germline values: CDR1 SGHAT, CDR2 FQNNGV. This CDR3 region has 16 residues. Germline trimming cut 1 base from V and 0 bases from J; bases unmatched to any gene: 4.

The chain combines TRBV4-3 with TRBJ2-7, with 7 positions matching TRBD1. With V trimmed by 4 bases and J by 0 bases, 3 bases remained unmatched. Germline V gene data show CDR1 as LGHNA and CDR2 as YSLEER. This CDR3 is built from 14 residues. CDR3: CASSLTGDSYEQYF. For the CDR3, the DNA is TGCGCCAGCAGCCTAACAGGGGACTCCTACGAGCAGTACTTC.

This chain joins TRBV5-1 and TRBJ2-7, with 8 bases fitting TRBD2. J gave up 5 bases and V 0 bases, and 10 bases lay outside the gene matches. Germline V gene sequence: CDR1 SGHRS, CDR2 YFSETQ. The CDR3 is 16 amino acids. The CDR3 here is CASSLVLAGGPHEQYF. CDR3 in DNA: TGCGCCAGCAGCTTGGTGCTAGCGGGCGGCCCCCACGAGCAGTACTTC.

J is TRBJ1-2 and V is TRBV13; D unresolved. V gave up 5 bases and J gave up 0 bases, with 16 bases separating them. Germline V lookup: CDR1 PRHDT, CDR2 FYEKMQ (reference sequence). The CDR3 runs to 16 residues. CDR3 coding DNA: TGTGCCAGCAGCACCGCTCAGTTGGAGACTAACTATGGCTACACCTTC. The encoded protein is CASSTAQLETNYGYTF.

The rearrangement links TRBV6-5 to TRBJ1-1; D is unclear. The CDR3 runs 15 residues. Germline CDR1 and CDR2: MNHEY and SVGAGI. The ends were cut back, 4 bases at V and 1 base at J, with 13 bases in the middle. The CDR3 nucleotides read TGTGCCAGCAGTTCCCTGAGGACTGGGAACACTGAAGCTTTCTTT. This gives the protein CASSSLRTGNTEAFF.

This clone was observed a few times. CDR3 protein: CASSSGRVLGEQYF. CDR3 coding DNA: TGTGCCAGCAGCTCGGGCAGGGTCTTGGGCGAGCAGTACTTC. The genes are TRBV9 and TRBJ2-7, with D perhaps TRBD1 (5 bases). The length of the CDR3 is 14 residues. With 4 bases removed from V and 6 bases from J, the gap between germline ends came to 17 bases. The germline V gene has CDR1 SGDLS and CDR2 YYNGEE.

This chain connects TRBV13 to TRBJ2-5, with a tentative D call TRBD2 (6 bases). CDR1 is PRHDT, CDR2 FYEKMQ, per germline (reference sequence). The CDR3 totals 15 residues. Trimming removed 4 bases at V and 0 bases at J, with 12 bases between. The CDR3 reads CASSYRGRYQETQYF. Written as DNA, the CDR3 is TGTGCCAGCAGCTATCGAGGGAGGTACCAAGAGACCCAGTACTTC. The full variable domain, in which reference TRBV13 and TRBJ2-5 provide the parts outside the CDR3, is AAGVIQSPRHLIKEKRETATLKCYPIPRHDTVYWYQQGPGQDPQFLISFYEKMQSDKGSIPDRFSAQQFSDYHSELNMSSLELGDSALYFCASSYRGRYQETQYFGPGTRLLVL.

This chain links TRBV7-2 with TRBJ1-2, with 7 bases aligning to TRBD1. The CDR3 is 18 amino acids. CDR1 is SGHTA and CDR2 is FQGNSA in the germline V gene. J lost 3 bases, V lost 2 bases, and 15 bases had no gene match. The CDR3 coding sequence is TGTGCCAGCAGCTTATTAGTTACAGGGGTAGGGGTTCACTATGGCTACACCTTC. This sequence encodes CASSLLVTGVGVHYGYTF.

The chain carries TRBV13 and TRBJ2-3; D is unclear. The CDR3 runs to 14 residues. V shed 2 bases and J shed 2 bases, with 8 bases lying between them. CDR1 PRHDT and CDR2 FYEKMQ come from the germline V gene (reference sequence). Here the CDR3 DNA reads TGTGCCAGCAGCTTAAACACAAACACAGATACGCAGTATTTT. This codes for CASSLNTNTDTQYF. Looking up the rest from reference TRBV13 and TRBJ2-3 gives the full variable domain: AAGVIQSPRHLIKEKRETATLKCYPIPRHDTVYWYQQGPGQDPQFLISFYEKMQSDKGSIPDRFSAQQFSDYHSELNMSSLELGDSALYFCASSLNTNTDTQYFGPGTRLTVL.